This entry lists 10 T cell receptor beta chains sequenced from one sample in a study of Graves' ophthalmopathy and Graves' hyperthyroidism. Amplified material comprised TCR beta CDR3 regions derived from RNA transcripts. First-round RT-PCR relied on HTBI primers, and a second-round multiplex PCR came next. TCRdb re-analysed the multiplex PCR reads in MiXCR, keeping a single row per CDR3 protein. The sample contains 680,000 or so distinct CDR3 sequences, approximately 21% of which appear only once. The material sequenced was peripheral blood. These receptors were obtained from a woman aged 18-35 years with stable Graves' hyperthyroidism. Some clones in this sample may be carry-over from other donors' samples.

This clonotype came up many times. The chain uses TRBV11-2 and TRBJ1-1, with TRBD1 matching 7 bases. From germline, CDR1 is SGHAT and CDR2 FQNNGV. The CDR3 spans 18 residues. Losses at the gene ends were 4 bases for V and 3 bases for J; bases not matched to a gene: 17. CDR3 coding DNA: TGTGCCAGCAGCTCCTCCGGGACAGAGTTTGTTTTTTACACTGAAGCTTTCTTT. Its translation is CASSSSGTEFVFYTEAFF.

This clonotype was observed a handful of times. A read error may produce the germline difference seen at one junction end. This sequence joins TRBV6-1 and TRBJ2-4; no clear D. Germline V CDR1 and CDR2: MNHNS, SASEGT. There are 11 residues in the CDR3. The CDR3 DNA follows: TGTGCCAGCATGACCAGGAACATTAAGTACTTC. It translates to CASMTRNIKYF.

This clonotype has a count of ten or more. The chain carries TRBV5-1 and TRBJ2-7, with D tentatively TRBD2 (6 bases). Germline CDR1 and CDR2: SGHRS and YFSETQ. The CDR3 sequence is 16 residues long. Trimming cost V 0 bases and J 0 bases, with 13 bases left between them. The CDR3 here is CASSLGLGLNSYEQYF. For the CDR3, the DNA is TGCGCCAGCAGCTTGGGTCTGGGACTGAACTCCTACGAGCAGTACTTC.

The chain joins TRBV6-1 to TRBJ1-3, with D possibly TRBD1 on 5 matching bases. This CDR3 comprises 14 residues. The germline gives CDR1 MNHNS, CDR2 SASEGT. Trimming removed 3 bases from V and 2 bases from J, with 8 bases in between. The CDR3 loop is CASSDGGAGNTIYF. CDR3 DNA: TGTGCCAGCAGTGATGGGGGAGCTGGAAACACCATATATTTT.

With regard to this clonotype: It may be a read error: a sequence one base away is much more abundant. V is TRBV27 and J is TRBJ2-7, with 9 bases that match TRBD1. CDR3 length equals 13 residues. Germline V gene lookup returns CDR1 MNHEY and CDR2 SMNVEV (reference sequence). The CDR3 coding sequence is TGTGCCAGCAGAACCGGGACAGGGAGGGAGCAGGACTTC. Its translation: CASRTGTGREQDF.

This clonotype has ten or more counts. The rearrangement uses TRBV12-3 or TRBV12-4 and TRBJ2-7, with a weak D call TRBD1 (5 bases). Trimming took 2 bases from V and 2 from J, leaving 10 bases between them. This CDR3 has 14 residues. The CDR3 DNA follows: TGTGCCAGCAGTTTATGGGGCCTAGCCTACGAGCAGTACTTC. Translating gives CASSLWGLAYEQYF.

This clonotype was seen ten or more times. The CDR3 loop is CASSSPIGRGSSYEQYF. The CDR3 region has the DNA TGTGCCAGCAGTTCCCCTATAGGGAGGGGGAGCTCCTACGAGCAGTACTTC. The chain combines TRBV12-3 or TRBV12-4 with TRBJ2-7; tentative D call: TRBD2 (7 bases). V was trimmed by 4 bases and J by 0 bases, leaving 19 bases between them. This CDR3 comprises 17 residues.

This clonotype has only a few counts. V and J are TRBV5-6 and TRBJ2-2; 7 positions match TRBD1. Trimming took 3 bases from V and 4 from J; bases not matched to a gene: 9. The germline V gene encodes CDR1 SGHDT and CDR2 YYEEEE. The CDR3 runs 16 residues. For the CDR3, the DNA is TGTGCCAGCAGCTCCCGACAGGGTATCGGCACCGGGGAGCTGTTTTTT. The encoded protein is CASSSRQGIGTGELFF.

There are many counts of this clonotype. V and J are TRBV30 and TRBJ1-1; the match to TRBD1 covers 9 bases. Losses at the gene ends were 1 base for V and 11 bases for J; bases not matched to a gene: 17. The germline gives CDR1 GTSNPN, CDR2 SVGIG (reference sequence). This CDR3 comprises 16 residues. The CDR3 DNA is TGTGCCTGGAGTGGGGAGCGAACAGGGGGCGCAGTTCGCGCTTTCTTT. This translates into CAWSGERTGGAVRAFF.

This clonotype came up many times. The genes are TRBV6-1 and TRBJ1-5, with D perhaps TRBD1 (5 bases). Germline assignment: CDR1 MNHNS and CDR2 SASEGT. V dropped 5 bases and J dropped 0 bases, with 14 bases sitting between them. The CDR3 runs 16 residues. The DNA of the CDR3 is TGTGCCAGCAGTACCCCACCAGGGAATAGCAATCAGCCCCAGCATTTT. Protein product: CASSTPPGNSNQPQHF.